A selection of T cell receptor beta chains follows, all from one sample in a study of early T cells in non-severe SARS-CoV-2 infection. TCRdb redid the calling of the 5' RACE reads with MiXCR, one entry per CDR3 protein. This sample has approximately 98,000 distinct CDR3 sequences, with about an eighth found just once. Sequenced input: whole blood. The receptor set was obtained from an adult who was a healthcare worker with PCR-confirmed SARS-CoV-2 infection or an uninfected control (not recorded which). The CDR3 runs from the conserved cysteine through the conserved F or W. The D gene is left open where the match is weak. The listing skips clone size in some rows; elsewhere it reads once, few, many or a size class.

CDR3nt	CDR3aa	d_gene	abundance	j_gene	v_gene	len
TGTGCCAGCAGCCCCGGTAGGCAGTCCTACGAGCAGTACTTC	CASSPGRQSYEQYF	.	.	TRBJ2-7	TRBV7-2	14
TGTGCCAGCTCACCACCGGTAGCGGGGGGGTATTGGCAGTTCTTC	CASSPPVAGGYWQFF	TRBD2	many	TRBJ2-1	TRBV18	15
TGTGCCAGCAGCGCCGATGGACCAGATACGCAGTATTTT	CASSADGPDTQYF	.	many	TRBJ2-3	TRBV9	13
TGTGCCAGCAGTTTCTCGGGAGGGCCGGACACCGGGGAGCTGTTTTTT	CASSFSGGPDTGELFF	TRBD2	.	TRBJ2-2	TRBV12-3/TRBV12-4	16
TGTGCCAGCAGTCCCGAACTACTTGGGACTAGCGCGGGTGAGCAGTTCTTC	CASSPELLGTSAGEQFF	TRBD2	many	TRBJ2-1	TRBV6-5	17
TGCAGCGTTGAAGCTGGGTATACGCAGTATTTT	CSVEAGYTQYF	.	.	TRBJ2-3	TRBV29-1	11
TGTGCCAGCAGCCGGACAGGGGTCCCGAACACTGAAGCTTTCTTT	CASSRTGVPNTEAFF	TRBD1	many	TRBJ1-1	TRBV6-5	15
TGCAGCGCCCTCCCGGGTACGAACACTGAAGCTTTCTTT	CSALPGTNTEAFF	.	once	TRBJ1-1	TRBV29-1	13
TGTGCCAGCAGCTTAGGATCCAACACCGGGGAGCTGTTTTTT	CASSLGSNTGELFF	.	many	TRBJ2-2	TRBV7-6	14
TGTGCCAGCATCACCCTAGGGGGGGCACATGGCTACACCTTC	CASITLGGAHGYTF	.	.	TRBJ1-2	TRBV14	14
TGTGCCAGTAGTATATCCTCTAGCGGGGCCTACGAGCAGTACTTC	CASSISSSGAYEQYF	TRBD2	few	TRBJ2-7	TRBV19	15
TGCAGCGTTGATCTGGGCTCCTACGAGCAGTACTTC	CSVDLGSYEQYF	.	.	TRBJ2-7	TRBV29-1	12
TGTGCCAGCAGCCAAAGGGCCGGGGTCGGGGAGCTGTTTTTT	CASSQRAGVGELFF	.	few	TRBJ2-2	TRBV14	14
TGTGCCAGTACCAGCCGGGAGACCGCTAACTATGGCTACACCTTC	CASTSRETANYGYTF	.	many	TRBJ1-2	TRBV19	15
TGCAGTGCTAGAACTCCCCCCAGGGTACTAGCGGGGGGGATTTACAATGAGCAGTTCTTC	CSARTPPRVLAGGIYNEQFF	TRBD2	many	TRBJ2-1	TRBV20-1	20
TGTGCCAGCAGTCCCCGACAGCCGCCCTACGAGCAGTACTTC	CASSPRQPPYEQYF	.	few	TRBJ2-7	TRBV12-3/TRBV12-4	14
TGTGCCAGCAGCTTAGTTCCCGGGTTGGCCGGGGAGCTGTTTTTT	CASSLVPGLAGELFF	.	.	TRBJ2-2	TRBV13	15
TGTGCCAGCAGCGCCAGGGCACAGAGCTCCTACAATGAGCAGTTCTTC	CASSARAQSSYNEQFF	.	many	TRBJ2-1	TRBV9	16
TGCGCCAGCAGCCCTCGGGGGCTAGCGGGAGCGGGTGAGCAGTTCTTC	CASSPRGLAGAGEQFF	TRBD2	few	TRBJ2-1	TRBV5-1	16
TGTGCCACCAGTGAGGCCGGGACAGGGGTCAGCACAGATACGCAGTATTTT	CATSEAGTGVSTDTQYF	TRBD1	.	TRBJ2-3	TRBV24-1	17
TGCGCCAGCAGCTTGGCCCCGGGACAATTGTACGAGCAGTACTTC	CASSLAPGQLYEQYF	.	.	TRBJ2-7	TRBV5-1	15
TGCAGCGTTGTCGTTAGGAACACTGAAGCTTTCTTT	CSVVVRNTEAFF	.	.	TRBJ1-1	TRBV29-1	12
TGTGCCAGCAGCCAACCGGGACAGGGGAGAACTGAAGCTTTCTTT	CASSQPGQGRTEAFF	TRBD1	few	TRBJ1-1	TRBV11-3	15
TGTGCCAGCAGCTTAGGGGGGGCAGCGTTCGGTTACGAGCAGTACTTC	CASSLGGAAFGYEQYF	.	many	TRBJ2-7	TRBV11-1	16
TGTGCCAGCAGTCTAATCGACAGGGCCACTGAAGCTTTCTTT	CASSLIDRATEAFF	TRBD1	few	TRBJ1-1	TRBV12-3/TRBV12-4	14
TGTGCCAGCAGTTTTGCGTGGGACAGGGTGTTCAATGAGCAGTTCTTC	CASSFAWDRVFNEQFF	TRBD1	few	TRBJ2-1	TRBV27	16
TGCAGCGCCGGTCCCGATGGCTACACCTTC	CSAGPDGYTF	.	few	TRBJ1-2	TRBV29-1	10
TGCGCCAGCAGCTTGGTTCCTAGCGGGAGCGGAACAGATACGCAGTATTTT	CASSLVPSGSGTDTQYF	TRBD2	many	TRBJ2-3	TRBV5-1	17
TGCGCCAGCAGCCAAGAAGTTAGCGGTTCCTACGAGCAGTACTTC	CASSQEVSGSYEQYF	.	.	TRBJ2-7	TRBV4-1	15
TGTGCCAGCAGCCCGTGGACGAACTACTACGAGCAGTACTTC	CASSPWTNYYEQYF	.	few	TRBJ2-7	TRBV6-5	14
TGTGCCAGCAGCCCACGTGGGGTAGCGGGAGTCCAAGAGACCCAGTACTTC	CASSPRGVAGVQETQYF	TRBD2	.	TRBJ2-5	TRBV6-6	17
TGCGCCAGCAGCTTGACTCCTAGCGGGAGAAACGATGAGCAGTTCTTC	CASSLTPSGRNDEQFF	TRBD2	many	TRBJ2-1	TRBV5-1	16
TGCAGTGCCTACCCGACTTTAACCTACAATGAGCAGTTCTTC	CSAYPTLTYNEQFF	.	many	TRBJ2-1	TRBV20-1	14
TGTGCCAGCTCCCCTCTGCCCCTCAGGGAGCAGTTCTTC	CASSPLPLREQFF	.	.	TRBJ2-1	TRBV18	13
TGTGCCAGCAGCTCGAAAGCGGGAGGGACCTACAATGAGCAGTTCTTC	CASSSKAGGTYNEQFF	TRBD2	few	TRBJ2-1	TRBV7-2	16
TGTGCCAGCAGCTCGACTAGCGGGGTCACAGATACGCAGTATTTT	CASSSTSGVTDTQYF	TRBD2	.	TRBJ2-3	TRBV7-2	15
TGTGCCAGCAGTGGTTGGGGGTCACCCTACGAGCAGTACTTC	CASSGWGSPYEQYF	.	.	TRBJ2-7	TRBV28	14
TGCGCCAGCAGAGAGGGGGCAGCGCGAGACAATGAGCAGTTCTTC	CASREGAARDNEQFF	TRBD1	many	TRBJ2-1	TRBV4-1	15
TGCAGCGTTGACGGGGGCACAGATACGCAGTATTTT	CSVDGGTDTQYF	.	many	TRBJ2-3	TRBV29-1	12
TGTGCCTGGAGGGTACTAGCTGGTTCCTACAATGAGCAGTTCTTC	CAWRVLAGSYNEQFF	.	.	TRBJ2-1	TRBV30	15
TGTGCCAGTAGTATAGATCTCGGACTAGAGTTTAATGAGCAGTTCTTC	CASSIDLGLEFNEQFF	TRBD2	.	TRBJ2-1	TRBV19	16
TGTGCCAGCAGCGTAGGCTCGAGGGGGCCCACAGATACGCAGTATTTT	CASSVGSRGPTDTQYF	TRBD1	.	TRBJ2-3	TRBV9	16
TGTGCCAGCAGTCGCAGGGGGCTTGTCACCGGGGAGCTGTTTTTT	CASSRRGLVTGELFF	TRBD1	few	TRBJ2-2	TRBV27	15
TGTGCCACCAGTGATTTGAACCCGGGGACGAGCTACGAGCAGTACTTC	CATSDLNPGTSYEQYF	.	.	TRBJ2-7	TRBV24-1	16
TGTGCCAGCAGCTTAGAGTTCGGACCCGGTAGCAATCAGCCCCAGCATTTT	CASSLEFGPGSNQPQHF	.	few	TRBJ1-5	TRBV7-9	17